This T cell receptor beta chain stems from a study of regulatory T cells in long-lasting Graves disease. Time point meaning: persistent/refractory GD, antithyroid drugs over 5 years with positive TRAb. PBMC RNA was the source of the TCR library. Regarding this clonotype: Antigen unknown.

The study's findings and limits: TRBV28, TRBJ1-2 and TRBJ2-5 were favored in persistent disease.

The length of the CDR3 is 13 residues. Trimming removed 1 base from V and 3 bases from J, with 6 bases in between. The V gene's germline CDR1 is SGHVS and CDR2 FNYEAQ. iRepertoire HTBI primers and Arm-PCR of CDR3 regions built TCR beta libraries. Source study methods: The study identified 55 to 80 TRBV and 14 to 15 TRBJ segments across samples. MiXCR, applied by TCRdb to the multiplex PCR reads, yields one record per CDR3 protein. It is TCRdb's table, rather than the study itself, that gives the V and J calls and clone size. This sample has roughly 490,000 distinct CDR3 sequences, with about 20% found just once.

This chain uses TRBV7-6 with TRBJ2-5; no definite D call. This sequence originates from a female donor with Graves disease. The sample consisted of peripheral blood mononuclear cells (PBMCs), taken when the disease was refractory, from a patient treated with antithyroid drugs. DNA for the CDR3: TGTGCCAGCAGCTTAGTGAACGAAGAGACCCAGTACTTC. Its protein is CASSLVNEETQYF.